This TCR beta chain emerged from a study of T-cell memory formation after mild COVID-19. Via MiXCR, TCRdb re-called the 5' RACE reads, giving one row per CDR3 protein. The table records 400,000 to 500,000 distinct CDR3 sequences, 20% of them present only once. This sequence was found in an adult woman who had mild COVID-19 (a few samples of this study predate the infection). Cell type and time point are not known. The sequencing sample was made of PBMCs or a T cell subset sorted from them (not recorded which).

The CDR3 sequence: CASSSIVGLGKNIQYF. The DNA of the CDR3 is TGCGCCAGCAGCTCAATAGTAGGGTTGGGCAAAAACATTCAGTACTTC. V gene TRBV5-1 combines with J gene TRBJ2-4; D is unresolved. CDR1 SGHRS and CDR2 YFSETQ come from the germline V gene. Trimming took off 3 bases at V and 3 bases at J, with 16 bases between the two ends. There are 16 residues in the CDR3.